These 31 T cell receptor beta chains share one sample of origin, sequenced in a study of blood T cells in healthy people across ages. Primers used in a second PCR of about 6 to 12 cycles were a sample-barcoded 5' primer and a J-beta primer mix. MiXCR was run by TCRdb on the 5' RACE reads, yielding one entry per CDR3 protein. The repertoire holds about 1,400,000 distinct CDR3 sequences, with roughly 59% as singletons. The sequenced sample was blood. The origin of the receptors is a young man in good health.

The chain joins TRBV7-8 to TRBJ2-7; TRBD1 matches at 9 bases. The DNA end lines up better with TRBJ2-5; the J call may be wrong. Germline CDR1 and CDR2: SGHVS and FQNEAQ. The CDR3 sequence is 15 residues long. The CDR3 nucleotides read TGTGCCAGCAGCTTAGGGGACAGGGAAGTGGAGACCCAGTACTTC. Protein: CASSLGDREVETQYF.

There are a few counts of this clonotype. The J gene is TRBJ2-7, the V gene TRBV10-3; TRBD1 matches 8 bases. CDR1 and CDR2 from the germline V gene are ENHRY and SYGVKD. The CDR3 extends over 13 amino acids. J was trimmed by 7 bases and V by 7 bases; bases with no gene match: 9. This CDR3 reads CAITQDRDNEQYF. CDR3 DNA: TGTGCCATCACCCAGGACAGGGACAATGAGCAGTACTTC.

The chain couples TRBV10-3 to TRBJ1-2; TRBD1 agrees at 8 bases. This CDR3 spans 12 amino acids. Per the germline V gene, CDR1 is ENHRY and CDR2 is SYGVKD. The V and J ends lost 8 bases and 6 bases, in that order; junction bases with no gene match: 5. Here the CDR3 reads CAIARTGNGYTF. The CDR3 DNA is TGTGCCATCGCCAGGACAGGGAATGGCTACACCTTC.

This clonotype has just a few counts. The V call is TRBV6-5, the J call TRBJ2-7; no clear D. Per the germline V gene, CDR1 is MNHEY and CDR2 is SVGAGI. CDR3 length: 13 amino acids. Trimming left V 7 bases short and J 0 bases short, with 10 bases between. DNA for the CDR3: TGTGCCAGCACTCCAGAAAACTCCTACGAGCAGTACTTC. It codes for CASTPENSYEQYF.

J is TRBJ2-6 and V is TRBV7-2, with 8 bases that match TRBD1. V gave up 1 base and J gave up 3 bases; unmatched junction bases: 11. This CDR3 region has 19 residues. Germline lookup yields CDR1 SGHTA and CDR2 FQGNSA. The CDR3, as DNA: TGTGCCAGCAGCTTAGGAGTAGGGCAGGGGGCAAATGGGGCCAACGTCCTGACTTTC. The encoded protein is CASSLGVGQGANGANVLTF.

This clonotype has a handful of counts. This chain connects TRBV4-2 to TRBJ2-1; D remains unclear. Trimming shortened V by 1 base and J by 5 bases, and 6 bases separated the two germline ends. The CDR3 has 13 residues. CDR1 and CDR2 (germline): LGHNA, YNFKEQ. CDR3 nucleotide sequence: TGTGCCAGCAGCCAAGTAAGGGACAATGAGCAGTTCTTC. Its translation is CASSQVRDNEQFF.

This clonotype was counted only a few times. The chain uses TRBV29-1 and TRBJ1-1, with a weak D call TRBD1 (6 bases). Trimming pared 7 bases from V and 2 bases from J, leaving 17 bases between. The CDR3 extends over 14 amino acids. CDR1 SQVTM and CDR2 ANQGSEA come from the germline V gene. CDR3 bases: TGCAGCGGTGTTGGGGGGGGCCCTAACACTGAAGCTTTCTTT. Its protein is CSGVGGGPNTEAFF.

The gene calls are TRBV12-3 or TRBV12-4 and TRBJ2-2; tentatively, D is TRBD2 (7 bases). Trimming shortened V by 8 bases and J by 4 bases, and 17 bases separated the two germline ends. The CDR3 runs to 15 residues. The CDR3 DNA follows: TGTGCCAGCCAGGGGCTGGGAGGGATCACCGGGGAGCTGTTTTTT. Its translation: CASQGLGGITGELFF.

The V and J genes are TRBV27 and TRBJ1-2, with 8 nucleotides matching TRBD1. Per germline, CDR1 MNHEY and CDR2 SMNVEV (reference sequence). This CDR3 has 16 residues. V trimming: 7 bases; J trimming: 8 bases; junction bases outside the gene matches: 18. CDR3 amino acids: CASTTIGTGGIEGYTF. The CDR3 coding sequence is TGTGCCAGCACCACAATCGGTACAGGGGGTATAGAGGGCTACACCTTC.

The chain carries TRBV5-1 and TRBJ2-5, with a possible D match to TRBD2 (5 bases). Per germline, CDR1 SGHRS and CDR2 YFSETQ. The CDR3 is 12 residues long. V gave up 2 bases and J gave up 11 bases, with 13 bases separating them. The CDR3 here is CASSFEGWEQYF. CDR3 sequence (DNA): TGCGCCAGCAGCTTTGAAGGCTGGGAGCAGTACTTC. The entire variable domain, with the rest obtained from reference TRBV5-1 and TRBJ2-5, is as follows: KAGVTQTPRYLIKTRGQQVTLSCSPISGHRSVSWYQQTPGQGLQFLFEYFSETQRNKGNFPGRFSGRQFSNSRSEMNVSTLELGDSALYLCASSFEGWEQYFGPGTRLLVL.

In this sample, this clonotype turned up a few times. This chain joins TRBV27 and TRBJ2-4, with 9 bases lining up with TRBD1. Germline V gene sequence: CDR1 MNHEY, CDR2 SMNVEV (reference sequence). The CDR3 extends over 12 amino acids. Trimming took 5 bases from V and 13 from J; bases not matched to a gene: 6. The CDR3 DNA reads as TGTGCCAGCAGTCCTTACAGGGGGCTCCAGTACTTC. Its translation: CASSPYRGLQYF.

To note about this clonotype: At one end the junction does not follow the germline gene, possibly because of a read error. This rearrangement joins TRBV4-1 to TRBJ2-2; the D call may be TRBD1 or TRBD2 (5 bases each). The CDR3 is made up of 16 amino acids. CDR1 is MGHRA and CDR2 is YSYEKL in the germline V gene. The CDR3: CASSRKLGANTGEPFF. DNA for the CDR3: TGCGCCAGCAGCCGAAAACTAGGGGCGAACACCGGGGAGCCGTTTTTT.

The sample holds a few counts of this clonotype. J is TRBJ2-7 and V is TRBV29-1; weak D call: TRBD2 (6 bases). CDR3 size: 15 residues. V was trimmed by 0 bases and J by 2 bases, leaving 14 bases between them. The germline V gene encodes CDR1 SQVTM and CDR2 ANQGSEA. The DNA for the CDR3 is TGCAGCGTTGAAGATCCGTCGGGAGACCCCTACGAGCAGTACTTC. Amino acids: CSVEDPSGDPYEQYF.

The chain links TRBV6-6 to TRBJ1-5; D is unclear. CDR3 length: 16 residues. Trimming removed 5 bases from V and 0 bases from J, with 14 bases in between. CDR1 and CDR2 from the germline V gene are MNHNY and SVGAGI (reference sequence). CDR3 residues: CASSQTRIYSNQPQHF. The CDR3 region has the DNA TGTGCCAGCAGTCAGACTAGGATCTATAGCAATCAGCCCCAGCATTTT.

This clonotype has just a few counts. CDR3 region: CSAQMAGANVLTF. The DNA of the CDR3 is TGCAGCGCACAAATGGCTGGGGCCAACGTCCTGACTTTC. The chain is built from TRBV29-1 and TRBJ2-6; D remains unclear. The CDR3 extends over 13 amino acids. Trimming shortened V by 7 bases and J by 2 bases, and 9 bases separated the two germline ends. Per germline, CDR1 SQVTM and CDR2 ANQGSEA. Full variable domain (rest looked up from reference TRBV29-1 and TRBJ2-6): SAVISQKPSRDICQRGTSLTIQCQVDSQVTMMFWYRQQPGQSLTLIATANQGSEATYESGFVIDKFPISRPNLTFSTLTVSNMSPEDSSIYLCSAQMAGANVLTFGAGSRLTVL.

J is TRBJ2-1 and V is TRBV4-1; 10 bases match TRBD2. V shed 3 bases and J 8 bases; nucleotides not matched to a gene: 10. The CDR3 spans 16 residues. In germline, CDR1 is MGHRA, CDR2 YSYEKL. CDR3 sequence reads: CASSQSPSGSGHEQFF. The DNA for the CDR3 is TGCGCCAGCAGCCAGAGTCCTAGCGGGAGTGGCCATGAGCAGTTCTTC.

V is TRBV10-3 and J is TRBJ2-7; D gene uncertain. Looked up from germline, CDR1 is ENHRY and CDR2 is SYGVKD. The CDR3 is 15 residues long. V lost 3 bases and J lost 0, with 12 bases in between. The CDR3 DNA is TGTGCCATCAGTGACATTAGTCCGAGCTCCTACGAGCAGTACTTC. It yields the protein CAISDISPSSYEQYF.

This clonotype was seen more than once but under ten times. The J gene is TRBJ2-7, the V gene TRBV7-9; D is possibly TRBD2 (6 bases). This CDR3 is built from 13 residues. The V end was cut by 7 bases, the J end by 4 bases, with 14 bases between. Germline V lookup: CDR1 SEHNR, CDR2 FQNEAQ (reference sequence). CDR3 in amino acids: CASTQGGLYEQYF. Here the CDR3 DNA reads TGTGCCAGCACCCAGGGAGGCCTTTACGAGCAGTACTTC.

The J gene is TRBJ2-1, the V gene TRBV2, with 10 bases identical to TRBD1. V trimming: 4 bases; J trimming: 8 bases; junction bases outside the gene matches: 11. CDR1 is SNHLY, CDR2 FYNNEI, per germline. The CDR3 runs 16 residues. CDR3 sequence: CASSGYGTGETDEQFF. For the CDR3, the DNA is TGTGCCAGCAGTGGTTACGGGACAGGGGAGACGGATGAGCAGTTCTTC.

The chain links TRBV12-5 to TRBJ2-7; D may be TRBD2 (6 bases). V lost 6 bases and J 4 bases, leaving 22 bases between the germline ends. The germline V gene has CDR1 LGHNT and CDR2 FRNRAP. The CDR3 length is 16 residues. CDR3 nucleotide sequence: TGTGCTAGTGGACAAACGGACTACTACGAGGGGTACGAGCAGTACTTC. Protein sequence: CASGQTDYYEGYEQYF.

This chain uses TRBV27 with TRBJ2-1; D uncertain. V was cut by 0 bases and J by 5 bases, with 5 bases left in between. Germline V lookup: CDR1 MNHEY, CDR2 SMNVEV (reference sequence). This CDR3 region has 13 residues. The CDR3 DNA reads as TGTGCCAGCAGTTTATCCCCCCACAATGAGCAGTTCTTC. It specifies CASSLSPHNEQFF.

The chain links TRBV20-1 to TRBJ1-1; D remains unclear. CDR1 and CDR2 from the germline V gene are DFQATT and SNEGSKA (reference sequence). The V gene lost 6 bases and the J gene lost 7 bases, with 12 bases spanning the gap. This CDR3 comprises 11 residues. CDR3 sequence reads: CSAIEEGEAFF. Here the CDR3 DNA reads TGCAGTGCCATTGAGGAGGGTGAAGCTTTCTTT.

The rearrangement links TRBV10-3 to TRBJ2-2, with a possible D match to TRBD1 (6 bases). The V end was cut by 6 bases, the J end by 3 bases, with 11 bases between. The CDR3 is made up of 14 amino acids. The V gene's germline CDR1 is ENHRY and CDR2 SYGVKD. The CDR3 DNA sequence: TGTGCCATCAGGACAGGAACGGACACCGGGGAGCTGTTTTTT. Translated: CAIRTGTDTGELFF.

Here the CDR3 reads CASSVYPLGQQETQYF. CDR3 bases: TGTGCCAGCAGCGTATATCCCTTAGGACAGCAAGAGACCCAGTACTTC. This chain joins TRBV9 and TRBJ2-5; tentatively, D is TRBD1 (6 bases). Trimming took off 1 base at V and 2 bases at J, with 15 bases between the two ends. Germline V gives CDR1 SGDLS, CDR2 YYNGEE. This CDR3 has 16 residues.

The chain recombines TRBV4-1 with TRBJ2-7; D unresolved. V lost 0 bases and J 7 bases, leaving 16 bases between the germline ends. The CDR3 length is 15 residues. Germline V gene data show CDR1 as MGHRA and CDR2 as YSYEKL. The CDR3 nucleotides read TGCGCCAGCAGCCAAGAGATAGTTAACCGCCGGGAGCAGTACTTC. Amino acids: CASSQEIVNRREQYF.

In DNA, the CDR3 is TGTGCCAGCAGTTTAAGGGCCGGTTGGGACACTGAAGCTTTCTTT. Its translation: CASSLRAGWDTEAFF. The V and J genes are TRBV12-3 or TRBV12-4 and TRBJ1-1; the D is unclear. The CDR3 is 15 residues long. V was trimmed by 2 bases and J by 3 bases, leaving 13 bases between them.

This chain uses TRBV27 with TRBJ1-2; D gene uncertain. The CDR3 consists of 14 residues. Germline V gives CDR1 MNHEY, CDR2 SMNVEV (reference sequence). V lost 3 bases and J lost 3, with 11 bases in between. The DNA of the CDR3 is TGTGCCAGCAGTTTGGCTCGGACGGACTATGGCTACACCTTC. Its protein is CASSLARTDYGYTF.

The gene calls are TRBV7-9 and TRBJ2-3; D is possibly TRBD1 or TRBD2 (6 bases each). CDR1 SEHNR and CDR2 FQNEAQ come from the germline V gene (reference sequence). V gave up 3 bases and J gave up 0 bases, with 13 bases separating them. The CDR3 spans 16 residues. CDR3: CASSFRGRPSTDTQYF. CDR3 in DNA: TGTGCCAGCAGCTTTCGGGGGCGACCTAGCACAGATACGCAGTATTTT. Supplemented by reference TRBV7-9 and TRBJ2-3, the full variable domain reads DTGVSQNPRHKITKRGQNVTFRCDPISEHNRLYWYRQTLGQGPEFLTYFQNEAQLEKSRLLSDRFSAERPKGSFSTLEIQRTEQGDSAMYLCASSFRGRPSTDTQYFGPGTRLTVL.

The chain couples TRBV7-2 to TRBJ2-6; no definite D call. Germline CDR1 and CDR2: SGHTA and FQGNSA. V lost 2 bases and J 1 base, leaving 3 bases between the germline ends. This CDR3 is built from 14 residues. The CDR3 loop is CASSLKSGANVLTF. The CDR3 DNA follows: TGTGCCAGCAGCTTAAAGTCTGGGGCCAACGTCCTGACTTTC. The full variable domain, its missing parts supplied by reference TRBV7-2 and TRBJ2-6, is GAGVSQSPSNKVTEKGKDVELRCDPISGHTALYWYRQSLGQGLEFLIYFQGNSAPDKSGLPSDRFSAERTGGSVSTLTIQRTQQEDSAVYLCASSLKSGANVLTFGAGSRLTVL.

The chain joins TRBV20-1 to TRBJ2-7, with TRBD1 as a possible D gene (5 bases). This CDR3 is built from 18 residues. V was cut by 2 bases and J by 4 bases, with 27 bases left in between. Germline lookup yields CDR1 DFQATT and CDR2 SNEGSKA (reference sequence). The CDR3 DNA is TGCAGTGCTAGAATGGTTGGGCAGGGCCTATCGAAGGGATACGAGCAGTACTTC. Its protein is CSARMVGQGLSKGYEQYF.

The V gene is TRBV4-1, the J gene TRBJ1-2; possible D gene TRBD1, 6 bases. This CDR3 has 14 amino acids. Germline CDR1 and CDR2: MGHRA and YSYEKL. Trimming took 6 bases from V and 4 from J, leaving 15 bases between them. CDR3 loop: CASSTRQGSYGYTF. CDR3 nucleotide sequence: TGCGCCAGCAGTACTCGCCAGGGGAGCTATGGCTACACCTTC.